Listed below are T cell receptor beta chains from one sample, sequenced in a study of T cell repertoires in cytomegalovirus infection. TCRdb passed the reads through MiXCR, listing each CDR3 protein once. The sample has 270,000 or so distinct CDR3 sequences; about 18% are singletons. Sample: CD8+ T cells from PBMCs. Receptor source: a human donor in good health (CMV status not recorded). Some clones in this sample may be carry-over from other donors' samples. The CDR3 runs from the conserved cysteine through the conserved F or W.

J,V,CDR3
TRBJ2-1,TRBV28,CASSLTSTGTSNEQFF
TRBJ2-7,TRBV5-4,CASSLYGDEIYEQYF
TRBJ1-5,TRBV28,CASSLRGAGGEPQHF
TRBJ1-2,TRBV29-1,CSVEGNNYGYTF
TRBJ2-2,TRBV28,CASSTGAGELFF
TRBJ1-5,TRBV7-6,CASSLSTGNSYSNQPQHF
TRBJ2-1,TRBV7-9,CASSLGGDSEQFF
TRBJ2-2,TRBV2,CASWGSPNTGELFF
TRBJ2-2,TRBV7-2,CASSLVVLGGLVGELFF
TRBJ2-1,TRBV5-1,CASSSLPGNEQFF
TRBJ2-1,TRBV12-3/TRBV12-4,CASSLAGTGVNEQFF
TRBJ1-6,TRBV12-3/TRBV12-4,CASRGTAEGSPLHF
TRBJ2-2,TRBV11-3,CASSDQGTGELFF
TRBJ2-7,TRBV7-6,CASSQRFGQAYEQYF
TRBJ2-1,TRBV7-8,CASSLERFGGNEQFF
TRBJ1-3,TRBV7-2,CASSLGRVPNSGNTIYF
TRBJ2-1,TRBV5-4,CASSPTTGSADNEQFF
TRBJ1-6,TRBV28,CASSTRYRGVYNSPLHF
TRBJ1-1,TRBV7-6,CANSQQANTEAFF
TRBJ2-7,TRBV12-3/TRBV12-4,CASGLSAYEQYF
TRBJ2-2,TRBV12-5,CASGFILDRDTGELFF
TRBJ1-4,TRBV6-5,CASGREFGTNEKLFF
TRBJ1-2,TRBV6-4,CASSDGNRDYGYTF
TRBJ2-2,TRBV27,CASKTGPNTGELFF
TRBJ2-1,TRBV20-1,CSARGRLKYNEQFF
TRBJ2-1,TRBV6-8,CATKSGEQFF
TRBJ1-1,TRBV5-6,CASSGGYIPPIRRNTEAFF
TRBJ2-3,TRBV28,CASRPTGGGFADTQYF
TRBJ1-1,TRBV7-2,CASSLGGEAFF
TRBJ1-3,TRBV19,CATGDRTEGGNTIYF
TRBJ1-1,TRBV7-8,CASSAADRNTEAFF
TRBJ1-5,TRBV12-3/TRBV12-4,CASSWDRVNQPQHF
TRBJ2-7,TRBV11-2,CASSLWAREQYF
TRBJ1-2,TRBV15,CATSREEGDGYTF
TRBJ1-2,TRBV7-9,CASSNSRDREGVYGYTF
TRBJ2-3,TRBV6-2/TRBV6-3,CASNLRGGTDTQYF
TRBJ2-7,TRBV5-8,CASSLQPFSYEQYF
TRBJ1-1,TRBV4-1,CASSQDFGALGTEAFF
TRBJ1-5,TRBV5-6,CASSLGTGAGNQPQHF
TRBJ2-7,TRBV7-2,CAPPGPDEQYF